One sample yielded the 8 T cell receptor beta chains listed below, sequenced in a study of cytomegalovirus exposure and HLA in healthy donors. This PCR relied on a set of 60 Vbeta primers and 13 Jbeta primers. Clones were sequenced by immunoSEQ multiplex PCR, and TCRdb holds only the in-frame ones, with some missing. The repertoire holds under 150,000 clones, 78% seen once, with around 1.9% in the top ten. Sequenced sample: PBMCs. Receptor source: a woman in her 40s in good health and CMV-seronegative.

The chain combines TRBV27 with TRBJ2-2; possibly TRBD1 for D (6 bases). The CDR3 has 15 amino acids. V was cut by 3 bases and J by 2 bases, with 10 bases left in between. From germline, CDR1 is MNHEY and CDR2 SMNVEV (reference sequence). The CDR3 is CASSLDSINTGELFF. The CDR3 DNA sequence: TGTGCCAGCAGTTTGGACAGTATTAACACCGGGGAGCTGTTTTTT.

The chain joins TRBV19 to TRBJ2-7; the D gene is possibly TRBD1 (6 bases). Germline-derived CDR1 and CDR2 are LNHDA and SQIVND (reference sequence). V lost 3 bases to trimming and J lost 6 bases, with 15 bases between them. There are 14 residues in the CDR3. Here the CDR3 reads CASSIARDNGEQYF. Written as DNA, the CDR3 is TGTGCCAGTAGTATCGCCAGGGACAATGGCGAGCAGTACTTC.

The sample holds one count of this clone. This chain connects TRBV28 to TRBJ1-4; D may be TRBD1 (6 bases). V shed 5 bases and J shed 5 bases, with 15 bases lying between them. The CDR3 has 15 residues. Per germline, CDR1 MDHEN and CDR2 SYDVKM. The DNA for the CDR3 is TGTGCCAGCAGTGGCCAACAGGGACCAAATGAAAAACTGTTTTTT. This encodes CASSGQQGPNEKLFF.

This clone was detected only once. The genes are TRBV27 and TRBJ2-5; TRBD2 agrees at 11 bases. Germline V lookup: CDR1 MNHEY, CDR2 SMNVEV (reference sequence). The CDR3 sequence is 14 residues long. The J segment lost 1 base and the V segment lost 5 bases, leaving 0 bases of the junction unmatched. The CDR3 nucleotides are TGTGCCAGCAGTGGACTAGCGGGCCAAGAGACCCAGTACTTC. Translated, it gives CASSGLAGQETQYF.

The J gene is TRBJ1-1, the V gene TRBV29-1; the D gene is possibly TRBD1 (5 bases). Trimming left V 0 bases short and J 0 bases short, with 11 bases between. Germline values: CDR1 SQVTM, CDR2 ANQGSEA. The CDR3 contains 15 residues. The CDR3 protein is CSVEEGGSMNTEAFF. The CDR3 region has the DNA TGCAGCGTTGAAGAGGGGGGATCGATGAACACTGAAGCTTTCTTT.

J is TRBJ1-2 and V is TRBV28; weak D call: TRBD1 (6 bases). The CDR3 is 13 amino acids. The V gene's germline CDR1 is MDHEN and CDR2 SYDVKM. The V end lost 3 bases, the J end lost 4 bases, and 9 bases lay between the germline ends. The CDR3 sequence: CASSLGAAYGYTF. DNA for the CDR3: TGTGCCAGCAGTTTGGGGGCGGCCTATGGCTACACCTTC.

CDR3 residues: CASSQEGGPGNQPQHF. CDR3 DNA sequence: TGTGCCAGCAGCCAAGAAGGGGGACCGGGCAATCAGCCCCAGCATTTT. The V and J genes are TRBV7-8 and TRBJ1-5; a possible D gene is TRBD1 (6 bases). Looked up from germline, CDR1 is SGHVS and CDR2 is FQNEAQ. V lost 5 bases, J lost 2 bases, and 16 bases lay in between. The CDR3 is 16 residues long.

Details on this clone: Germline is not matched at one junction end, which may reflect a read error. The chain couples TRBV6-1 to TRBJ2-4; weak D call: TRBD2 (6 bases). CDR1 is MNHNS and CDR2 is SASEGT in the germline V gene. The CDR3 contains 14 residues. This CDR3 reads CASTLTGRGNSQYF. CDR3 DNA sequence: TGTGCCAGCACACTGACCGGACGGGGGAACAGTCAGTACTTC.